The 23 T cell receptor beta chains below come from one sample, sequenced in a study of T cell repertoires in cytomegalovirus infection. Their recognized antigens are unknown. TCRdb called the reads again in MiXCR, with one record for every CDR3 protein. Here the sample spans about 830,000 distinct CDR3 sequences, about 31% being singletons. This specimen was cultured CD8+ T cells from PBMCs, taken from culture after CMV antigen stimulation. All receptors come from a human donor in good health (CMV status not recorded). Some clones in this sample may be carry-over from other donors' samples.

CDR3 DNA: TGCGCCAGCAGCAGAGACTACGGGGGCGATCATTATGAAAAACTGTTTTTT. Protein: CASSRDYGGDHYEKLFF. The chain couples TRBV5-1 to TRBJ1-4, with D tentatively TRBD1 (6 bases). The ends were cut back, 4 bases at V and 6 bases at J, with 22 bases in the middle. The CDR3 is made up of 17 amino acids. Per the germline V gene, CDR1 is SGHRS and CDR2 is YFSETQ. The whole variable domain, remainder taken from reference TRBV5-1 and TRBJ1-4, is KAGVTQTPRYLIKTRGQQVTLSCSPISGHRSVSWYQQTPGQGLQFLFEYFSETQRNKGNFPGRFSGRQFSNSRSEMNVSTLELGDSALYLCASSRDYGGDHYEKLFFGSGTQLSVL.

The rearrangement joins TRBV7-9 to TRBJ2-3, with 8 bases identical to TRBD2. The V gene's germline CDR1 is SEHNR and CDR2 FQNEAQ (reference sequence). The CDR3 covers 17 residues. The CDR3 nucleotides read TGTACCAACAGACCAAAGAGCGGGGGCCTCGGGATAGATACGCAGTATTTT. Encoded protein: CTNRPKSGGLGIDTQYF.

This chain joins TRBV7-3 and TRBJ1-1; tentative D call: TRBD1 (6 bases). The germline CDR1 and CDR2 sequences are SGHTA and FQGTGA. This CDR3 has 13 residues. V shed 0 bases and J shed 6 bases, with 8 bases lying between them. The CDR3 region has the DNA TGTGCCAGCAGCTTAACAGGGGGGGCTGAAGCTTTCTTT. Protein sequence: CASSLTGGAEAFF.

The genes are TRBV6-5 and TRBJ1-2; D unclear. This CDR3 has 13 residues. The V gene lost 0 bases and the J gene lost 7 bases, with 9 bases spanning the gap. The germline V gene encodes CDR1 MNHEY and CDR2 SVGAGI. The CDR3 loop is CASSYSIKRGYTF. The CDR3 nucleotides are TGTGCCAGCAGTTACTCGATTAAGCGTGGCTACACCTTC.

This clonotype was detected only a few times. The V call is TRBV7-9, the J call TRBJ2-3; tentatively, D is TRBD2 (6 bases). In germline, CDR1 is SEHNR, CDR2 FQNEAQ (reference sequence). V was trimmed by 11 bases and J by 1 base, leaving 10 bases between them. The CDR3 is 12 amino acids. CDR3 residues: CACSGGTDTQYF. In nucleotides, the CDR3 is TGTGCCTGCTCGGGGGGCACAGATACGCAGTATTTT.

This clonotype turned up a few times. The V gene is TRBV12-3 or TRBV12-4, the J gene TRBJ1-1; D is uncertain. Trimming cost V 6 bases and J 3 bases, with 8 bases left between them. The CDR3 length is 12 residues. Written as DNA, the CDR3 is TGTGCCAGCAGGGGATGGGACACTGAAGCTTTCTTT. Translated: CASRGWDTEAFF.

A word on this clonotype: A much bigger clone sits one base away, suggesting this may be a read error. This sequence joins TRBV7-6 and TRBJ2-3, with a possible D match to TRBD2 (6 bases). The CDR3 consists of 14 residues. Trimming took 8 bases from V and 4 from J, leaving 16 bases between them. The germline V gene encodes CDR1 SGHVS and CDR2 FNYEAQ. CDR3 in amino acids: CASGLRTSSDTQYF. CDR3 nucleotide sequence: TGTGCCAGCGGCCTCCGCACTAGCTCAGATACGCAGTATTTT.

The gene calls are TRBV27 and TRBJ1-5; TRBD1 matches at 7 bases. The CDR3 runs 14 residues. The germline gives CDR1 MNHEY, CDR2 SMNVEV (reference sequence). Unmatched junction bases numbered 6, after V lost 6 bases and J lost 4 bases. The CDR3 loop is CASSPGTENQPQHF. The CDR3 coding sequence is TGTGCCAGCAGCCCCGGGACAGAAAATCAGCCCCAGCATTTT.

The rearrangement joins TRBV27 to TRBJ2-5; D is unclear. Germline CDR1 is MNHEY and CDR2 is SMNVEV (reference sequence). The CDR3 runs to 16 residues. V lost 3 bases and J lost 1, with 15 bases in between. The CDR3 sequence: CASSLVAGPFQETQYF. In DNA, the CDR3 is TGTGCCAGCAGTTTGGTTGCAGGACCGTTCCAAGAGACCCAGTACTTC.

J is TRBJ1-1 and V is TRBV13; TRBD1 might be the D (6 bases). The germline gives CDR1 PRHDT, CDR2 FYEKMQ (reference sequence). V shed 5 bases and J shed 5 bases, with 15 bases lying between them. The CDR3 runs 14 residues. Here the CDR3 reads CASSRYRERTEAFF. CDR3 bases: TGTGCCAGCAGCCGATACAGGGAGAGGACTGAAGCTTTCTTT.

The chain joins TRBV2 to TRBJ1-2; 7 bases map to TRBD1. This CDR3 has 12 residues. Germline V gives CDR1 SNHLY, CDR2 FYNNEI. After removal of 2 bases from V and 12 bases from J, the junction contained 6 bases not matched to a gene. The CDR3 reads CASSEYSTGDTF. The CDR3 DNA follows: TGTGCCAGCAGTGAATATTCTACAGGGGACACCTTC.

This chain joins TRBV27 and TRBJ1-1; a weak D match, TRBD1 (5 bases). The length of the CDR3 is 14 residues. Trimming cost V 5 bases and J 2 bases, with 12 bases left between them. Germline V gene sequence: CDR1 MNHEY, CDR2 SMNVEV (reference sequence). CDR3 coding DNA: TGTGCCAGCAGTATCGGGACGGACAACACTGAAGCTTTCTTT. Amino acids: CASSIGTDNTEAFF.

This clonotype appeared a few times. The chain uses TRBV7-9 and TRBJ2-1; 9 bases align to TRBD1. Germline loops: CDR1 SEHNR, CDR2 FQNEAQ (reference sequence). V lost 7 bases to trimming and J lost 8 bases; unmatched junction nucleotides: 12. The CDR3 sequence is 15 residues long. CDR3 DNA: TGTGCCAGCAACTCAGCGGACAGGGGAGTCCATGAGCAGTTCTTC. Its translation: CASNSADRGVHEQFF.

This sequence joins TRBV27 and TRBJ1-2; D gene uncertain. V dropped 0 bases and J dropped 2 bases, with 7 bases sitting between them. The germline CDR1 and CDR2 sequences are MNHEY and SMNVEV (reference sequence). CDR3 length: 14 residues. The CDR3 loop is CASSLSSANYGYTF. CDR3 DNA sequence: TGTGCCAGCAGTTTATCATCGGCGAACTATGGCTACACCTTC.

The rearrangement joins TRBV27 to TRBJ1-2; TRBD1 aligns across 8 bases. Germline-derived CDR1 and CDR2 are MNHEY and SMNVEV (reference sequence). V gave up 5 bases and J gave up 0 bases; unmatched junction bases: 2. CDR3 size: 14 residues. CDR3 in DNA: TGTGCCAGCAGTGACAGGGGCACTAACTATGGCTACACCTTC. The encoded protein is CASSDRGTNYGYTF.

Notes on this clonotype: The junction shows a germline mismatch at one end, possibly a read error. The gene calls are TRBV11-2 and TRBJ2-7; TRBD2 aligns across 11 bases. The germline V gene has CDR1 SGHAT and CDR2 FQNNGV. This CDR3 is built from 16 residues. CDR3 sequence reads: CASSLVAGGLSHEQYF. The CDR3 region has the DNA TGTGCCAGCAGCTTAGTAGCGGGGGGGCTCTCCCACGAGCAGTACTTC.

The J gene is TRBJ1-1, the V gene TRBV13; no firm D call. The CDR3 runs 13 residues. Germline CDR1 PRHDT, CDR2 FYEKMQ (reference sequence). Trimming left V 5 bases short and J 3 bases short, with 10 bases between. The DNA of the CDR3 is TGTGCCAGCAGCGCCCGACTTTACACTGAAGCTTTCTTT. This encodes CASSARLYTEAFF.

This clonotype showed up just once. The rearrangement joins TRBV7-4 to TRBJ2-7; 8 bases match TRBD1. Germline CDR1 is SGHVT and CDR2 is SQSDAQ. The CDR3 spans 16 residues. J lost 0 bases, V lost 5 bases, and 9 bases had no gene match. The CDR3 DNA follows: TGTGCCAGCAGCCAGGACAGGGATCCCGCCTCCTACGAGCAGTACTTC. This encodes CASSQDRDPASYEQYF.

V and J are TRBV5-5 and TRBJ1-1, with D possibly being TRBD1 (5 bases). The V end was cut by 0 bases, the J end by 1 base, with 16 bases between. Germline V gives CDR1 SGHKS, CDR2 YYEKEE (reference sequence). This CDR3 has 17 amino acids. The CDR3 loop is CASSLVWGRAQNTEAFF. The CDR3 coding sequence is TGTGCCAGCAGCTTGGTATGGGGCAGGGCCCAGAACACTGAAGCTTTCTTT.

The chain recombines TRBV12-3 or TRBV12-4 with TRBJ1-1; D is undetermined. Between the trimmed V and J ends, which lost 2 bases and 4 bases, there was a span of 11 bases. The CDR3 extends over 14 amino acids. The CDR3 DNA is TGTGCCAGCAGTTTAAATTGGATTGGCACTGAAGCTTTCTTT. Translating gives CASSLNWIGTEAFF.

The chain has TRBV19 and TRBJ1-1; 7 bases agree with TRBD1. CDR3 length: 16 amino acids. J was trimmed by 0 bases and V by 8 bases; bases with no gene match: 12. The V gene's germline CDR1 is LNHDA and CDR2 SQIVND (reference sequence). The chain's CDR3 is CASCPRDRNMNTEAFF. CDR3 DNA sequence: TGTGCCAGTTGTCCCCGGGACAGAAACATGAACACTGAAGCTTTCTTT.

V gene TRBV27 combines with J gene TRBJ2-1; 9 bases line up with TRBD1. The trim removed 2 bases at V and 7 bases at J, leaving 9 bases unmatched. This CDR3 region has 16 residues. From germline, CDR1 is MNHEY and CDR2 SMNVEV (reference sequence). CDR3 amino acids: CASSLSWDRVRNEQFF. The CDR3 region has the DNA TGTGCCAGCAGTTTAAGTTGGGACAGGGTAAGGAATGAGCAGTTCTTC.

This clonotype was counted a few times. The chain carries TRBV5-4 and TRBJ1-2, with unresolved D. Trimming took off 2 bases at V and 8 bases at J, with 13 bases between the two ends. In germline, CDR1 is SGHNT, CDR2 YYREEE (reference sequence). There are 13 residues in the CDR3. The DNA of the CDR3 is TGTGCCAGCAGCTTTGAGGGAATCGGGGGCTACACCTTC. It is translated as CASSFEGIGGYTF.